A selection of T cell receptor beta chains follows, all from one sample in a study of T cell repertoires in ileal Crohn's disease. TCRdb's table, derived via immunoSEQ multiplex PCR, lists solely in-frame clones and lacks some. This table has tens of thousands of clones, roughly 89% appearing once. Sequencing used ileal tissue. The source of these receptors is an adult with Crohn's disease. CDR3s include the opening cysteine and the closing phenylalanine or tryptophan. Each record gives: J gene, V gene, CDR3 length, CDR3 protein.

TRBJ2-4	TRBV23-1	18	CASSQSSGTGDAKNIQYF
TRBJ2-7	TRBV7-2	12	CASSSRTGGVYF
TRBJ1-5	TRBV5-6	14	CASSRYRLDQPQHF
TRBJ2-1	TRBV19	16	CASSIGYPSAYNEQFF
TRBJ2-5	TRBV27	13	CASDDYQSETQYF
TRBJ2-2	TRBV9	15	CASRGLAENTGELFF
TRBJ2-1	TRBV25-1	15	CASSGRGQGNNEQFF
TRBJ1-2	TRBV10-3	11	CAITYQGGYTF
TRBJ2-7	TRBV28	18	CASSRGTSAGFWSYEQYF
TRBJ2-2	TRBV2	15	CASGPGLADTGELFF
TRBJ2-1	TRBV10-3	19	CAISDPSFSAGGPDNEQFF
TRBJ2-7	TRBV7-2	16	CASSIQLAGVKGEQYF
TRBJ1-5	TRBV5-1	15	CASSLGEHSNQPQHF
TRBJ2-7	TRBV11-3	13	CASSRRGTYEQYF
TRBJ1-5	TRBV7-9	17	CASSLGRDRVVDQPQHF
TRBJ1-6	TRBV6-1	13	CASRDRDISPLHF